The text below deals with one T cell receptor (beta chain). Antigen specificity is unknown. TCRdb's copy holds only in-frame clones and misses some; the assay was immunoSEQ multiplex PCR. The sample shows tens of thousands of clones, over 70% of them seen only once. Germline values: CDR1 MGHRA, CDR2 YSYEKL. V lost 4 bases and J lost 4, with 13 bases in between. There are 14 residues in the CDR3. ViraFEST used viral peptide pools to expand antigen-specific CD4+ T cells before sequencing. Following 10 days of culture, CD4+ T cells were isolated. Having tested negative for nucleocapsid antibodies, the vaccine recipients showed no prior SARS-CoV-2 infection. A half-medium replacement with IL-2 medium was carried out on days 3 and 7. This entry belongs to a study of vaccination effects on CD4 cells after COVID-19.

This TCR was sampled from a human donor who received a COVID-19 vaccine. The rearrangement joins TRBV4-1 to TRBJ1-1; D remains ambiguous. The input for sequencing was CD4+ T cells from PBMCs cultured with HCoV-OC43 spike peptides, taken before COVID-19 vaccination. Stated subset: HCoV-OC43 spike overlapping peptide pool stimulation. CDR3: CASSPRAQGTEAFF. CDR3 coding DNA: TGCGCCAGCAGCCCCCGGGCACAAGGCACTGAAGCTTTCTTT.